The 10 T cell receptor beta chains given below trace back to one sample, sequenced in a study of OX40 agonist ivuxolimab in advanced cancers. Profiled with immunoSEQ multiplex PCR; TCRdb holds only in-frame clones, not every one. The table shows about 96,000 clones, with more than 80% occurring only once. Source: CD4+ or CD8+ T cells sorted from blood, taken in a trial of the OX40 agonist ivuxolimab. The receptors come from an adult with an advanced solid tumor such as melanoma, head and neck, liver or kidney cancer.

The chain uses TRBV10-3 and TRBJ2-7, with a weak D call TRBD2 (7 bases). This CDR3 is 13 amino acids long. Germline V gene sequence: CDR1 ENHRY, CDR2 SYGVKD. The germline V and J ends were trimmed by 7 bases and 2 bases, with 12 bases remaining between them. CDR3 residues: CAIKGGEPYEQYF. The CDR3 bases are TGTGCCATCAAGGGGGGGGAACCCTACGAGCAGTACTTC.

This chain connects TRBV6-5 to TRBJ2-5; TRBD2 matches 8 bases. Germline V CDR1 and CDR2: MNHEY, SVGAGI. The junction had 8 bases not matched to a gene; V was cut back by 0 bases and J by 5 bases. This CDR3 has 16 amino acids. The CDR3: CASSYSPGGLQETQYF. In DNA, the CDR3 is TGTGCCAGCAGTTACTCACCGGGAGGGCTCCAGGAGACCCAGTACTTC.

The genes are TRBV15 and TRBJ1-1; D gene unclear. There are 13 residues in the CDR3. V was cut by 1 base and J by 4 bases, with 7 bases left in between. The germline gives CDR1 LNHNV, CDR2 YYDKDF (reference sequence). The CDR3 sequence: CATSRGEGTEAFF. The CDR3 DNA reads as TGTGCCACCAGCAGAGGGGAAGGCACTGAAGCTTTCTTT.

This chain joins TRBV7-2 and TRBJ1-2; D perhaps matches TRBD1 (5 bases). The CDR3 spans 13 residues. V was shortened by 2 bases and J by 4 bases, with 8 bases between the two germline ends. Germline V lookup: CDR1 SGHTA, CDR2 FQGNSA. CDR3 sequence: CASSLSGTYGYTF. The DNA of the CDR3 is TGTGCCAGCAGCTTATCGGGGACCTATGGCTACACCTTC.

The chain recombines TRBV15 with TRBJ2-7; possibly TRBD2 for D (6 bases). The CDR3 runs 13 residues. From germline, CDR1 is LNHNV and CDR2 YYDKDF (reference sequence). V lost 1 base and J lost 2, with 6 bases in between. The CDR3 here is CATSRGTTYEQYF. CDR3 bases: TGTGCCACCAGCAGAGGGACTACCTACGAGCAGTACTTC.

The chain uses TRBV11-1 and TRBJ2-6, with 10 bases identical to TRBD1. V shed 0 bases and J 2 bases; nucleotides not matched to a gene: 4. This CDR3 region has 18 residues. Germline V gene sequence: CDR1 SGHAT, CDR2 FQDESV (reference sequence). In nucleotides, the CDR3 is TGTGCCAGCAGCTTAGCGGGACAGGGGAGGCCTGGGGCCAACGTCCTGACTTTC. This codes for CASSLAGQGRPGANVLTF.

The chain links TRBV9 to TRBJ1-2, with TRBD1 as a possible D gene (5 bases). Per germline, CDR1 SGDLS and CDR2 YYNGEE. V lost 3 bases and J lost 0, with 15 bases in between. This CDR3 contains 16 residues. The CDR3 nucleotides are TGTGCCAGCAGCGCGGATTGGGGGTTCGCTAACTATGGCTACACCTTC. Its protein product is CASSADWGFANYGYTF.

This sequence joins TRBV5-1 and TRBJ2-7; 10 nucleotides agree with TRBD2. The V and J ends lost 3 bases and 5 bases, in that order; junction bases with no gene match: 5. Germline values: CDR1 SGHRS, CDR2 YFSETQ. The CDR3 sequence is 14 residues long. The CDR3 loop reads CASSYGTSANEQYF. The DNA for the CDR3 is TGCGCCAGCAGCTACGGGACTAGCGCTAACGAGCAGTACTTC.

This rearrangement joins TRBV27 to TRBJ1-5; D uncertain. V was shortened by 4 bases and J by 3 bases, with 7 bases between the two germline ends. The CDR3 is made up of 13 amino acids. Germline CDR1 is MNHEY and CDR2 is SMNVEV (reference sequence). CDR3 region: CASSWVINQPQHF. The CDR3 bases are TGTGCCAGCAGTTGGGTCATCAATCAGCCCCAGCATTTT.

The V call is TRBV6-1, the J call TRBJ1-5; no definite D call. CDR3 size: 13 residues. Germline V CDR1 and CDR2: MNHNS, SASEGT. Trimming cost V 8 bases and J 5 bases, with 13 bases left between them. This chain's CDR3 is CASGGKIDQPQHF. The CDR3 DNA reads as TGTGCCAGCGGAGGGAAAATTGATCAGCCCCAGCATTTT.